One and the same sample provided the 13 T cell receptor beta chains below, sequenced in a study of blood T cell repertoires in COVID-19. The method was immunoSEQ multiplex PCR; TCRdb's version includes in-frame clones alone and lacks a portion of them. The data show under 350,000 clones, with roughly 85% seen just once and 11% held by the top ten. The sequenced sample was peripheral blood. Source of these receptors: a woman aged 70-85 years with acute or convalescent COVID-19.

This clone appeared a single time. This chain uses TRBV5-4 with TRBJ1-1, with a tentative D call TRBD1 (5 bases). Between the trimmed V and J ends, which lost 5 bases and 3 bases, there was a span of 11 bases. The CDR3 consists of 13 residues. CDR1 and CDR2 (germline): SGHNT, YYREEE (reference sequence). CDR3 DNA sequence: TGTGCCAGCAGAGGCACCAGGGACACTGAAGCTTTCTTT. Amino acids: CASRGTRDTEAFF.

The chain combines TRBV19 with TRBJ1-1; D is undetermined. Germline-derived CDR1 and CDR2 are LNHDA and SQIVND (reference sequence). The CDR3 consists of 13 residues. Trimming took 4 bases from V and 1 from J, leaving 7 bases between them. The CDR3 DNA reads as TGTGCCAGTAGTAGAGAGGCGAACACTGAAGCTTTCTTT. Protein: CASSREANTEAFF.

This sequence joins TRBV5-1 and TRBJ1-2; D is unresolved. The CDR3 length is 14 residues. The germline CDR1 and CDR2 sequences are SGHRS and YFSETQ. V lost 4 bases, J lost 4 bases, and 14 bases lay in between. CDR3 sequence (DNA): TGCGCCAGCAGCCCAGCCCTGGGAGTCTATGGCTACACCTTC. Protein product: CASSPALGVYGYTF.

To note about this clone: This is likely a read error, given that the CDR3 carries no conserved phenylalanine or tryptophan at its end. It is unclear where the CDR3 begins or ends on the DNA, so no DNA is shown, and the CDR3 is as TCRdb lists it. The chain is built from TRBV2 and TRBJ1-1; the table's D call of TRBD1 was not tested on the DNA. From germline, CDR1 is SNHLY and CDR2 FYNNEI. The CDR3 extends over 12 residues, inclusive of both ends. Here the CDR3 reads CASSLGQGPFAV.

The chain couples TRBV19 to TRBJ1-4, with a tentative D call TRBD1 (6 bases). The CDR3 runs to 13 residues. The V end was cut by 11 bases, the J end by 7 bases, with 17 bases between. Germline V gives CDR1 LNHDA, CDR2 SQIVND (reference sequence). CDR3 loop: CAGEQGCGEKLFF. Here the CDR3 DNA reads TGTGCCGGCGAACAGGGTTGCGGTGAAAAACTGTTTTTT.

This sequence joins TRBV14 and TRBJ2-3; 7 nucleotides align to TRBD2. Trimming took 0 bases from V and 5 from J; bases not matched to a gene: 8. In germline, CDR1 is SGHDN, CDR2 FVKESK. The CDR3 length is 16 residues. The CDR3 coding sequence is TGTGCCAGCAGCCAAGAAAGCCGGGGGAGGGGAGATACGCAGTATTTT. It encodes CASSQESRGRGDTQYF.

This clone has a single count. As DNA, the CDR3 is TGTGCCAGCAGCCCTCGACTGAACACCGGGGAGCTGTTTTTT. The encoded protein is CASSPRLNTGELFF. This rearrangement joins TRBV11-2 to TRBJ2-2; no clear D. V lost 5 bases to trimming and J lost 1 base, with 8 bases between them. Germline assignment: CDR1 SGHAT and CDR2 FQNNGV. The CDR3 is made up of 14 amino acids. The complete variable domain, with remaining parts taken from reference TRBV11-2 and TRBJ2-2, reads EAGVAQSPRYKIIEKRQSVAFWCNPISGHATLYWYQQILGQGPKLLIQFQNNGVVDDSQLPKDRFSAERLKGVDSTLKIQPAKLEDSAVYLCASSPRLNTGELFFGEGSRLTVL.

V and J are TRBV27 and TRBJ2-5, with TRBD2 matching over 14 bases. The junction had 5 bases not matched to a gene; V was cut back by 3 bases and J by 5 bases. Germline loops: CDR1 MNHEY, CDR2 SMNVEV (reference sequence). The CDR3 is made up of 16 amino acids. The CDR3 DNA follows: TGTGCCAGCAGTTTGACTAGCGGGGGGGCCTGGGAGACCCAGTACTTC. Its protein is CASSLTSGGAWETQYF.

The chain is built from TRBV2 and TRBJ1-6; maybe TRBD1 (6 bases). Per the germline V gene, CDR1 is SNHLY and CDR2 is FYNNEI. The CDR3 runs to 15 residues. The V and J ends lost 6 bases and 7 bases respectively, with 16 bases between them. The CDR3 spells CASRETTGENSPLHF. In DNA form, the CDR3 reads TGTGCCAGCAGAGAGACGACAGGAGAGAATTCACCCCTCCACTTT.

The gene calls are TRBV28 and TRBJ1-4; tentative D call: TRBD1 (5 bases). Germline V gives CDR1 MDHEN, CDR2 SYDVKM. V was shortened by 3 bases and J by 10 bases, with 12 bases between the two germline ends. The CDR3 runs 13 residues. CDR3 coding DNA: TGTGCCAGCAGTTTGGGGGGGAGTGGAAAACTGTTTTTT. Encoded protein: CASSLGGSGKLFF.

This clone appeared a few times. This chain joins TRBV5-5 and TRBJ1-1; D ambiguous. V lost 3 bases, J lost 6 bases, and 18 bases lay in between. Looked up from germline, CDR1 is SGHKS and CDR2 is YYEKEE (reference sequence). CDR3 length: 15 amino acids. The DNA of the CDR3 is TGTGCCAGCAGCTCTATGCCGACGGTGGGCGCTGAAGCTTTCTTT. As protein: CASSSMPTVGAEAFF.

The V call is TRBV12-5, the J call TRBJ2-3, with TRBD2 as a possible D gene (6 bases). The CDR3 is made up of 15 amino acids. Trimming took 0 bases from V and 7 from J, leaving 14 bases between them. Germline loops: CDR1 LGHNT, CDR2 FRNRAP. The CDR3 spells CASGLVPNGGNTQYF. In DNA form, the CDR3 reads TGTGCTAGTGGTTTGGTACCTAATGGGGGGAATACGCAGTATTTT.

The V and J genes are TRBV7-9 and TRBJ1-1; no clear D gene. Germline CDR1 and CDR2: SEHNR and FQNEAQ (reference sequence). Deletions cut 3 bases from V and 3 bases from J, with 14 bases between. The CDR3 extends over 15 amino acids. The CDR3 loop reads CASSLSNSGYTEAFF. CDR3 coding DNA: TGTGCCAGCAGCTTGTCGAACTCGGGGTACACTGAAGCTTTCTTT.